This record covers a single TCR beta chain. These data originate in a study of cytomegalovirus exposure and HLA in healthy donors. The PCR was carried out with 60 Vbeta primers and 13 Jbeta primers. The table came from immunoSEQ multiplex PCR; TCRdb's copy has only in-frame clones and leaves some out. The sample lists about 110,000 clones; around 80% were seen once. The CDR3 loop spans 16 amino acids. From germline, CDR1 is SGHRS and CDR2 YFSETQ. Trimming took off 0 bases at V and 5 bases at J, with 18 bases between the two ends. The chain couples TRBV5-1 to TRBJ2-7; TRBD1 is a possible D gene (6 bases). The sample comprised PBMCs. The TCR comes from a man aged 25-40 years in good health and CMV-seropositive. The CDR3 protein is CASSLVGSLGGHEQYF. The CDR3 DNA follows: TGCGCCAGCAGCTTGGTCGGTTCCCTAGGGGGACACGAGCAGTACTTC.